The 24 T cell receptor beta chains reported below all come from one sample, sequenced in a study of cytomegalovirus exposure and HLA in healthy donors. The PCR had 60 Vbeta and 13 Jbeta primers. Assay used: immunoSEQ multiplex PCR; TCRdb lists only in-frame clones, some missing. The sample consists of under 150,000 clones, 75% to 85% of them appearing once. Sequencing used PBMCs. Source of these receptors: a man between 45 and 60 years old in good health and CMV-seronegative.

The chain couples TRBV11-1 to TRBJ2-7, with 7 bases that match TRBD1. Trimming cost V 8 bases and J 1 base; bases outside gene matches: 11. CDR3 length: 15 amino acids. Per germline, CDR1 SGHAT and CDR2 FQDESV (reference sequence). This chain's CDR3 is CASLGLNRGSYEQYF. CDR3 DNA: TGTGCCAGCCTGGGGCTCAACAGGGGATCCTACGAGCAGTACTTC.

The CDR3 sequence: CASSDKSGGRETQYF. CDR3 sequence (DNA): TGTGCCAGCAGTGATAAAAGCGGGGGGCGAGAGACCCAGTACTTC. This chain links TRBV6-1 with TRBJ2-5; TRBD2 agrees at 9 bases. CDR1 MNHNS and CDR2 SASEGT come from the germline V gene. With 3 bases clipped from V and 4 bases from J, the junction kept 6 bases outside the gene matches. The CDR3 contains 15 residues.

The J gene is TRBJ1-3, the V gene TRBV5-5, with TRBD1 as a possible D gene (5 bases). Trimming took off 1 base at V and 2 bases at J, with 13 bases between the two ends. The CDR3 has 16 residues. Germline CDR1 reads SGHKS; CDR2 reads YYEKEE (reference sequence). CDR3 nucleotides: TGTGCCAGCAGCTTGTGGGGCACTGCTGCTGGAAACACCATATATTTT. Its translation is CASSLWGTAAGNTIYF.

The V and J genes are TRBV7-8 and TRBJ2-7, with D tentatively TRBD1 (6 bases). Germline V gives CDR1 SGHVS, CDR2 FQNEAQ. Trimming left V 6 bases short and J 6 bases short, with 18 bases between. CDR3 size: 14 residues. Here the CDR3 DNA reads TGTGCCAGCAGTCGCCAGGGGAAGTCCCCCGAGCAGTACTTC. Amino acids: CASSRQGKSPEQYF.

Only one count was recorded for this clone. The chain joins TRBV29-1 to TRBJ1-1; 10 nucleotides agree with TRBD1. This CDR3 comprises 15 residues. J gave up 3 bases and V 6 bases, and 10 bases lay outside the gene matches. CDR1 and CDR2 from the germline V gene are SQVTM and ANQGSEA. The CDR3 sequence is CSVSPGTGDYTEAFF. Written as DNA, the CDR3 is TGCAGCGTAAGTCCCGGGACAGGGGACTACACTGAAGCTTTCTTT.

This clone was detected once. The V call is TRBV7-9, the J call TRBJ2-7; D gene uncertain. The CDR3 is 14 amino acids. Trimming removed 2 bases from V and 2 bases from J, with 10 bases in between. Germline V gene lookup returns CDR1 SEHNR and CDR2 FQNEAQ (reference sequence). CDR3 sequence: CASSLPQDPYEQYF. DNA for the CDR3: TGTGCCAGCAGCTTACCCCAGGATCCCTACGAGCAGTACTTC.

J is TRBJ2-5 and V is TRBV14; 7 nucleotides match TRBD1. The CDR3 loop spans 14 amino acids. V shed 2 bases and J 7 bases; nucleotides not matched to a gene: 7. Per germline, CDR1 SGHDN and CDR2 FVKESK. CDR3 nucleotide sequence: TGTGCCAGCAGCCAATTACAGGGGTTGGGGACCCAGTACTTC. Translating gives CASSQLQGLGTQYF.

This CDR3 reads CASSQKQVNYGYTF. The CDR3, as DNA: TGCGCCAGCAGCCAAAAACAGGTGAACTATGGCTACACCTTC. The V call is TRBV4-1, the J call TRBJ1-2; tentative D call: TRBD1 (5 bases). The ends were cut back, 2 bases at V and 2 bases at J, with 9 bases in the middle. In germline, CDR1 is MGHRA, CDR2 YSYEKL. The CDR3 totals 14 residues.

This chain joins TRBV6-1 and TRBJ2-5; 7 bases match TRBD2. Germline lookup yields CDR1 MNHNS and CDR2 SASEGT. J gave up 5 bases and V 8 bases, and 8 bases lay outside the gene matches. CDR3 length: 13 amino acids. Here the CDR3 reads CASGREVVETQYF. The CDR3 DNA follows: TGTGCCAGCGGGAGGGAGGTGGTGGAGACCCAGTACTTC.

The chain uses TRBV11-2 and TRBJ1-2, with 7 bases lining up with TRBD1. This CDR3 spans 15 amino acids. In germline, CDR1 is SGHAT, CDR2 FQNNGV. Trimming took 5 bases from V and 2 from J; bases not matched to a gene: 8. The CDR3 is CASSVPGQMNYGYTF. The CDR3 region has the DNA TGTGCCAGCAGCGTTCCGGGACAGATGAACTATGGCTACACCTTC.

The V and J genes are TRBV2 and TRBJ2-1, with D perhaps TRBD2 (7 bases). This CDR3 is 17 amino acids long. Germline V gene lookup returns CDR1 SNHLY and CDR2 FYNNEI. Trimming removed 6 bases at V and 3 bases at J, with 21 bases between. Here the CDR3 reads CASSPMTGLAVYNEQFF. The CDR3 coding sequence is TGTGCCAGCAGCCCAATGACAGGTCTAGCGGTCTACAATGAGCAGTTCTTC.

The chain employs TRBV5-4 and TRBJ2-7; 9 positions agree with TRBD2. Germline CDR1 is SGHNT and CDR2 is YYREEE (reference sequence). The length of the CDR3 is 16 residues. V was pared by 4 bases and J by 5 bases, with 13 bases of the junction left unmatched. CDR3 in DNA: TGTGCCAGCAGCCCCTCAGCGGGGGGCGTAATCCACGAGCAGTACTTC. Translated: CASSPSAGGVIHEQYF.

The chain is built from TRBV7-3 and TRBJ2-7; the match to TRBD1 covers 7 bases. The germline V gene has CDR1 SGHTA and CDR2 FQGTGA. V shed 2 bases, J shed 3 bases, and the junction held 4 bases outside the gene matches. The CDR3 is 14 amino acids. Written as DNA, the CDR3 is TGTGCCAGCAGCTTAGTCGCAGGGGGCTACGAGCAGTACTTC. Amino acid sequence: CASSLVAGGYEQYF.

The chain employs TRBV7-9 and TRBJ1-1; the D gene is possibly TRBD1 (5 bases). CDR1 is SEHNR and CDR2 is FQNEAQ in the germline V gene (reference sequence). The CDR3 covers 15 residues. Trimming stripped 3 bases from V and 5 bases from J, with 16 bases between. CDR3 protein: CASSFQGRGRTEAFF. The CDR3 bases are TGTGCCAGCAGCTTTCAGGGACGAGGGAGGACTGAAGCTTTCTTT.

This sequence joins TRBV5-8 and TRBJ1-5, with no clear D. V gave up 4 bases and J gave up 0 bases, with 11 bases separating them. Germline V CDR1 and CDR2: SGHTS, YDEGEE. The CDR3 is 15 residues long. This CDR3 is CASSHLSLSNQPQHF. DNA for the CDR3: TGTGCCAGCAGCCACCTGAGCCTTAGCAATCAGCCCCAGCATTTT.

This chain uses TRBV2 with TRBJ2-5, with 8 bases matching TRBD2. CDR3 size: 15 residues. Germline CDR1 reads SNHLY; CDR2 reads FYNNEI. V dropped 7 bases and J dropped 3; count of bases not matched to a gene: 10. The CDR3 spells CASTMDKAGEETQYF. The CDR3 region has the DNA TGTGCCAGCACTATGGACAAAGCGGGGGAAGAGACCCAGTACTTC. Full variable domain (missing parts from reference TRBV2 and TRBJ2-5): EPEVTQTPSHQVTQMGQEVILRCVPISNHLYFYWYRQILGQKVEFLVSFYNNEISEKSEIFDDQFSVERPDGSNFTLKIRSTKLEDSAMYFCASTMDKAGEETQYFGPGTRLLVL.

J is TRBJ2-7 and V is TRBV29-1; 11 positions agree with TRBD2. This CDR3 comprises 16 residues. CDR1 and CDR2 from the germline V gene are SQVTM and ANQGSEA. V shed 1 base and J 0 bases; nucleotides not matched to a gene: 5. CDR3 in amino acids: CSVEGTTSGGSYEQYF. DNA for the CDR3: TGCAGCGTTGAAGGCACTACTAGCGGGGGCTCCTACGAGCAGTACTTC.

This clone was seen just once. V gene TRBV30 combines with J gene TRBJ2-1, with 9 bases that match TRBD2. Germline values: CDR1 GTSNPN, CDR2 SVGIG (reference sequence). This CDR3 contains 17 residues. The J segment lost 0 bases and the V segment lost 0 bases, leaving 6 bases of the junction unmatched. The CDR3 protein is CAWSVPAGGPSYNEQFF. The CDR3, as DNA: TGTGCCTGGAGTGTACCAGCGGGAGGCCCCTCCTACAATGAGCAGTTCTTC.

The rearrangement links TRBV5-1 to TRBJ2-1, with 12 bases lining up with TRBD2. CDR1 SGHRS and CDR2 YFSETQ come from the germline V gene. This CDR3 is 18 amino acids long. J was trimmed by 1 base and V by 0 bases; bases with no gene match: 5. As DNA, the CDR3 is TGCGCCAGCAGCTTGGCCTCGCTAGCGGGAGGGTCCTACAATGAGCAGTTCTTC. It encodes CASSLASLAGGSYNEQFF.

This clone was recorded a few times. The V call is TRBV7-2, the J call TRBJ1-2; 8 positions match TRBD1. Germline V CDR1 and CDR2: SGHTA, FQGNSA. The V segment lost 5 bases and the J segment 3 bases; nucleotides outside the gene matches: 8. There are 15 residues in the CDR3. CDR3 sequence (DNA): TGTGCCAGCAGCCCCACAGGGGGGATATACTATGGCTACACCTTC. Amino acid sequence: CASSPTGGIYYGYTF. Complete variable domain (other parts from reference TRBV7-2 and TRBJ1-2): GAGVSQSPSNKVTEKGKDVELRCDPISGHTALYWYRQSLGQGLEFLIYFQGNSAPDKSGLPSDRFSAERTGGSVSTLTIQRTQQEDSAVYLCASSPTGGIYYGYTFGSGTRLTVV.

The chain joins TRBV7-2 to TRBJ2-7; 15 bases match TRBD2. The V gene end was trimmed by 5 bases and the J gene end by 12 bases; junction bases not matched to a gene: 8. The germline CDR1 and CDR2 sequences are SGHTA and FQGNSA. The CDR3 has 14 amino acids. The CDR3 DNA follows: TGTGCCAGCAGCCTTGGACTAGCGGGGGGGCGGCCGTACTTC. It is translated as CASSLGLAGGRPYF.

The CDR3 loop reads CASSLARGDEQYF. CDR3 bases: TGCGCCAGCAGCTTGGCTCGGGGGGACGAGCAGTACTTC. V and J are TRBV5-1 and TRBJ2-7, with 7 bases that match TRBD2. The germline gives CDR1 SGHRS, CDR2 YFSETQ. The CDR3 covers 13 residues. The V gene end was trimmed by 0 bases and the J gene end by 5 bases; junction bases not matched to a gene: 2.

This clone was detected a few times. The rearrangement uses TRBV6-1 and TRBJ2-5, with 9 bases fitting TRBD2. The CDR3 covers 14 residues. V shed 4 bases and J 4 bases; nucleotides not matched to a gene: 4. Looked up from germline, CDR1 is MNHNS and CDR2 is SASEGT. CDR3 in amino acids: CASSGAGGRETQYF. CDR3 nucleotides: TGTGCCAGCAGTGGAGCGGGAGGTCGAGAGACCCAGTACTTC.

V and J are TRBV30 and TRBJ1-1, with 8 bases matching TRBD1. The CDR3 covers 16 residues. Unmatched junction bases numbered 15, after V lost 8 bases and J lost 1 base. Germline assignment: CDR1 GTSNPN and CDR2 SVGIG (reference sequence). The CDR3 sequence is CAHRQGSPRTNTEAFF. The CDR3 bases are TGTGCCCACCGACAGGGGTCCCCAAGGACGAACACTGAAGCTTTCTTT. Full variable domain (missing parts from reference TRBV30 and TRBJ1-1): SQTIHQWPATLVQPVGSPLSLECTVEGTSNPNLYWYRQAAGRGLQLLFYSVGIGQISSEVPQNLSASRPQDRQFILSSKKLLLSDSGFYLCAHRQGSPRTNTEAFFGQGTRLTVV.